This T cell receptor (beta chain) was observed in a study of blood T cell repertoires in COVID-19. Study details: The samples span acute and convalescent COVID-19 from the United States, Italy and Spain. From T cells, B-cell-depleted T cells, or PBMCs came the material, which was cDNA or gDNA.

This CDR3 is 13 amino acids long. The V end lost 5 bases, the J end lost 6 bases, and 11 bases lay between the germline ends. Original methodology: Amplification from reference gene primers served as the basis for estimated nucleated cell counts. Only in-frame clones appear in the TCRdb table, and some are missing; sequencing was by immunoSEQ multiplex PCR. V, J and clone size are those of that table, while D and trimming were read from the DNA. The sample has 80,000 to 95,000 clones; about 84% are singletons. Sequencing input: peripheral blood. The TCR comes from a woman aged 70-85 years with acute or convalescent COVID-19. V and J are TRBV12-3 or TRBV12-4 and TRBJ2-4, with D possibly TRBD2 on 5 matching bases. The CDR3 reads CASSARTGNIQYF. Here the CDR3 DNA reads TGTGCCAGCAGTGCCAGGACTGGAAACATTCAGTACTTC.